This is a list of T cell receptor beta chains from one sample in a study of blood T cells in healthy people across ages. Each CDR3 protein is one row after TCRdb ran MiXCR on the 5' RACE reads. The table lists 1,800,000 or so distinct CDR3 sequences, about two fifths of them singletons. Input material: blood. The receptors were gathered from a human donor in good health. The CDR3 runs from the conserved cysteine through the conserved F or W. The D gene is left open where the match is weak. Rows may omit the clone size; those that give it use once, few, many or a size class.

D	size	V	J	CDR3	DNA
TRBD1	NA	TRBV9	TRBJ2-5	CASSEELQGAQETQYF	TGTGCCAGCAGCGAGGAACTACAGGGGGCTCAGGAGACCCAGTACTTC
NA	NA	TRBV9	TRBJ1-1	CASSVRGGDEAFF	TGTGCCAGCAGCGTAAGGGGGGGTGATGAAGCTTTCTTT
TRBD2	few	TRBV28	TRBJ2-5	CASTNSGADQETQYF	TGTGCCAGCACTAATAGCGGGGCCGACCAAGAGACCCAGTACTTC
TRBD2	NA	TRBV5-1	TRBJ2-1	CASSSLAGDNNEQFF	TGCGCCAGCAGCTCACTAGCGGGAGATAACAATGAGCAGTTCTTC
NA	once	TRBV7-9	TRBJ2-5	CASSARGRQETQYF	TGTGCCAGCAGCGCCCGGGGGAGACAAGAGACCCAGTACTTC
NA	NA	TRBV13	TRBJ2-5	CASSWNREGTETQYF	TGTGCCAGCAGCTGGAACAGGGAGGGGACGGAGACCCAGTACTTC
NA	few	TRBV5-1	TRBJ2-5	CASKPGGRGLQETQYF	TGCGCCAGCAAGCCGGGGGGCAGGGGGCTCCAAGAGACCCAGTACTTC
TRBD1	NA	TRBV20-1	TRBJ2-4	CSARWDREAPEYF	TGCAGTGCTAGGTGGGACAGGGAGGCCCCTGAGTACTTC
TRBD1	NA	TRBV6-2/TRBV6-3	TRBJ1-2	CASSRTGGVYGYTF	TGTGCCAGCAGTCGGACAGGTGGGGTATATGGCTACACCTTC
NA	few	TRBV20-1	TRBJ1-1	CSASQLDQGSEAFF	TGCAGTGCCAGCCAGCTAGATCAGGGTTCTGAAGCTTTCTTT
TRBD1	NA	TRBV6-2/TRBV6-3	TRBJ2-7	CASSAGFRGQRTEQYF	TGTGCCAGCAGTGCCGGGTTTAGGGGGCAAAGAACCGAGCAGTACTTC
NA	many	TRBV20-1	TRBJ2-5	CSVVKQETQYF	TGCAGTGTTGTCAAACAAGAGACCCAGTACTTC
TRBD2	NA	TRBV7-2	TRBJ2-1	CASSPGGLAGGNEQFF	TGTGCCAGCAGCCCAGGGGGACTAGCGGGGGGGAATGAGCAGTTCTTC
NA	many	TRBV12-3/TRBV12-4	TRBJ1-1	CASSLEVNTEAFF	TGTGCCAGCAGCTTAGAGGTGAACACTGAAGCTTTCTTT
NA	NA	TRBV6-6	TRBJ1-1	CASLNGGLLMNTEAFF	TGTGCCAGCTTAAATGGGGGCCTCCTCATGAACACTGAAGCTTTCTTT
TRBD1	few	TRBV4-2	TRBJ1-1	CASSQPDRENTEAFF	TGTGCCAGCAGCCAACCCGACAGGGAGAACACTGAAGCTTTCTTT
TRBD1	NA	TRBV11-3	TRBJ1-4	CASSVQGSTNEKLFF	TGTGCCAGCAGCGTACAGGGGAGCACTAATGAAAAACTGTTTTTT
NA	NA	TRBV13	TRBJ2-4	CASSLAPWGSFVQEQYF	TGTGCCAGCAGCTTAGCGCCTTGGGGGTCCTTTGTTCAAGAGCAGTACTTC
NA	NA	TRBV4-1	TRBJ1-1	CASSQDIQGKQYAFF	TGCGCCAGCAGCCAAGACATACAGGGCAAGCAGTACGCTTTCTTT
NA	NA	TRBV19	TRBJ2-5	CARGSEETQYF	TGTGCCAGAGGATCAGAAGAGACCCAGTACTTC
NA	NA	TRBV2	TRBJ2-2	CASSPGELFF	TGTGCCAGCAGTCCCGGGGAGCTGTTTTTT
NA	many	TRBV2	TRBJ2-1	CASAGESYNEQFF	TGTGCCAGCGCCGGGGAGTCCTACAATGAGCAGTTCTTC
TRBD2	few	TRBV15	TRBJ2-5	CATSRDGGLAFQETQYF	TGTGCCACCAGCAGAGATGGGGGACTAGCGTTCCAAGAGACCCAGTACTTC
NA	NA	TRBV28	TRBJ2-5	CASSSIGWYF	TGTGCCAGCAGTTCCATTGGCTGGTACTTC
NA	few	TRBV6-1	TRBJ1-2	CASRVTLNYGYTF	TGTGCCAGCAGGGTGACACTTAACTATGGCTACACCTTC
TRBD2	NA	TRBV7-7	TRBJ2-5	CASSSLLAALETQYF	TGTGCCAGCAGCTCGTTACTAGCGGCCCTCGAGACCCAGTACTTC
NA	many	TRBV7-2	TRBJ2-5	CASSLGTETQYF	TGTGCCAGCAGCTTAGGAACAGAGACCCAGTACTTC
TRBD2	few	TRBV27	TRBJ2-1	CASSLRLAGTSNEQFF	TGTGCCAGCAGTCTTAGACTAGCGGGGACGTCCAATGAGCAGTTCTTC
TRBD1	few	TRBV7-6	TRBJ1-4	CASSLGTWTGSEKLFF	TGTGCCAGCAGCTTAGGAACGTGGACAGGGAGTGAAAAACTGTTTTTT
TRBD1	many	TRBV4-3	TRBJ2-7	CASSQGQGQDYEQYF	TGCGCCAGCAGCCAAGGCCAGGGACAGGACTACGAGCAGTACTTC
NA	NA	TRBV12-3/TRBV12-4	TRBJ2-7	CASSLSSLGRAYEQYF	TGTGCCAGCAGTTTAAGTTCCCTAGGGCGAGCCTACGAGCAGTACTTC
NA	NA	TRBV12-3/TRBV12-4	TRBJ2-3	CASSFQPPIIADTQYF	TGTGCCAGCAGTTTTCAGCCACCAATAATCGCAGATACGCAGTATTTT
NA	NA	TRBV18	TRBJ1-3	CASSPPGGSGNTIYF	TGTGCCAGCTCACCACCCGGAGGATCTGGAAACACCATATATTTT
NA	NA	TRBV6-6	TRBJ1-2	CASSLRGPPWGYTF	TGTGCCAGCAGCCTCAGGGGCCCCCCCTGGGGCTACACCTTC
NA	NA	TRBV15	TRBJ1-2	CATGLGGPYGYTF	TGTGCCACCGGGCTGGGGGGACCCTATGGCTACACCTTC
TRBD1	few	TRBV5-5	TRBJ1-2	CASSRPFTTGLGYTF	TGTGCCAGCAGCCGTCCTTTTACGACAGGGCTTGGCTACACCTTC
NA	few	TRBV4-1	TRBJ2-1	CASSQRGGWIYNEQFF	TGCGCCAGCAGCCAACGCGGCGGGTGGATTTACAATGAGCAGTTCTTC
NA	few	TRBV12-3/TRBV12-4	TRBJ2-5	CASTGGGETQYF	TGTGCCAGCACCGGGGGCGGAGAGACCCAGTACTTC
TRBD2	NA	TRBV6-5	TRBJ2-7	CASSSLAGTGHEQYF	TGTGCCAGCAGTTCCCTAGCGGGTACTGGCCACGAGCAGTACTTC
NA	NA	TRBV10-3	TRBJ2-7	CAISVPNGDITYEQYF	TGTGCCATCAGTGTCCCTAACGGGGACATAACCTACGAGCAGTACTTC